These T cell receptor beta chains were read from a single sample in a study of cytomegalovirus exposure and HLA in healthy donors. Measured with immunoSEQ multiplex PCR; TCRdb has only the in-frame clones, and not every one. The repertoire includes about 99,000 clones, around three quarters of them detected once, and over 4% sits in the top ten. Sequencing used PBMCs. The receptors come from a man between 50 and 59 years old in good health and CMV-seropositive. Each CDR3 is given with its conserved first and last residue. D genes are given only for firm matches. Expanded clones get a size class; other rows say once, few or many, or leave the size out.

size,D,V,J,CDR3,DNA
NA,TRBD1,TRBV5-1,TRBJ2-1,CASGVQGADHNEQFF,TGCGCCAGCGGAGTCCAGGGGGCCGATCACAATGAGCAGTTCTTC
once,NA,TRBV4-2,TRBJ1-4,CASSQDRYEKLFF,TGTGCCAGCAGCCAAGATCGGTATGAAAAACTGTTTTTT
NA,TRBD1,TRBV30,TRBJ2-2,CARQGAYDTGELFF,TGTGCCCGTCAGGGGGCGTACGACACCGGGGAGCTGTTTTTT
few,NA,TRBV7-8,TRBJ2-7,CASSTRKLNSYEQYF,TGTGCCAGCAGCACCCGAAAGCTGAATTCCTACGAGCAGTACTTC
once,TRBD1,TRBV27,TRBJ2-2,CASSPSTGVVGELFF,TGTGCCAGCAGTCCCTCAACAGGGGTGGTCGGGGAGCTGTTTTTT
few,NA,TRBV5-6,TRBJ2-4,CASSTGLQGRDIQYF,TGTGCCAGCAGCACCGGGCTACAGGGACGAGACATTCAGTACTTC
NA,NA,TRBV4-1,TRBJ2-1,CASSQEDPGRQFF,TGCGCCAGCAGCCAAGAGGATCCAGGCCGGCAGTTCTTC
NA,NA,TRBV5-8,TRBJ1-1,CASRPGVRSGAFF,TGTGCCAGCAGACCCGGGGTCCGAAGTGGAGCTTTCTTT
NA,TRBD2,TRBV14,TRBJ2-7,CASSPGGTLYEQYF,TGTGCCAGCAGCCCGGGAGGGACCCTCTACGAGCAGTACTTC
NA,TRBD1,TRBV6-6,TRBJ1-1,CASSYPGTGTSEAFF,TGTGCCAGCAGTTACCCCGGGACAGGGACTTCTGAAGCTTTCTTT
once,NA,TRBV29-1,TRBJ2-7,CSVGQETYEQYF,TGCAGCGTTGGACAGGAGACCTACGAGCAGTACTTC
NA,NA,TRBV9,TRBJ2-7,CASSPLPGSYEQYF,TGTGCCAGCAGCCCCCTACCGGGTAGCTACGAGCAGTACTTC
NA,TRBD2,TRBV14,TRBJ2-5,CASSQGLAGGQETQYF,TGTGCCAGCAGCCAAGGTCTAGCGGGAGGCCAAGAGACCCAGTACTTC
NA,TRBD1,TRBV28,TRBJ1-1,CASSPRGVNTEAFF,TGTGCCAGCAGCCCCAGGGGGGTGAACACTGAAGCTTTCTTT
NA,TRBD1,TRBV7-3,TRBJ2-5,CASSRQGAGETQYF,TGTGCCAGCAGCCGACAGGGGGCGGGGGAGACCCAGTACTTC
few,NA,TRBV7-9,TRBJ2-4,CASSLESTAGRGKNIQYF,TGTGCCAGCAGCTTAGAGTCTACGGCGGGGCGGGGCAAAAACATTCAGTACTTC
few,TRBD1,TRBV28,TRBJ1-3,CASSPRTGVNTIYF,TGTGCCAGCAGTCCGCGGACAGGGGTGAACACCATATATTTT
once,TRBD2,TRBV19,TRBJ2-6,CASSRRGASSGANVLTF,TGTGCCAGTAGTAGGCGGGGGGCGTCTTCTGGGGCCAACGTCCTGACTTTC
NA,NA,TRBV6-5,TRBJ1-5,CASTPPGSNQPQHF,TGTGCCAGCACCCCTCCAGGAAGCAATCAGCCCCAGCATTTT
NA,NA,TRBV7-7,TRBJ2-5,CASSLGSGNQETQYF,TGTGCCAGCAGCTTAGGTAGCGGAAACCAAGAGACCCAGTACTTC
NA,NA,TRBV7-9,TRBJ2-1,CASSLEGGANEQFF,TGTGCCAGCAGCTTAGAAGGGGGGGCCAATGAGCAGTTCTTC
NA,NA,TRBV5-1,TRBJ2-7,CASSPARDKVYEQYF,TGCGCCAGCAGCCCGGCCCGGGACAAGGTATACGAGCAGTACTTC
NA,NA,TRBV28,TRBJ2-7,CASSPSIPEQYF,TGTGCCAGCAGTCCATCAATTCCCGAGCAGTACTTC
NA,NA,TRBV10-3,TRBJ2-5,CAISESDRQETQYF,TGTGCCATCAGTGAGTCCGACAGACAAGAGACCCAGTACTTC
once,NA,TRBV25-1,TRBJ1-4,CASRGGPGDEKLFF,TGTGCCAGCAGAGGAGGCCCCGGGGATGAAAAACTGTTTTTT
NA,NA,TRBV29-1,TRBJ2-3,CSAETLGRSSTDTQYF,TGCAGCGCCGAGACTCTAGGCCGCTCTAGCACAGATACGCAGTATTTT
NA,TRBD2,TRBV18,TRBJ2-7,CASSLGLAGDEQYF,TGTGCCAGCTCATTGGGACTAGCGGGGGACGAGCAGTACTTC
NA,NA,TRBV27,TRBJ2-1,CASSFRGNEQFF,TGTGCCAGCAGTTTTAGGGGAAATGAGCAGTTCTTC
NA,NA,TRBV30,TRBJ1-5,CACCTGTPQHF,TGTGCCTGTTGTACAGGGACGCCCCAGCATTTT
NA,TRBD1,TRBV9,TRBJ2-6,CASSASGTGGVVSGANVLTF,TGTGCCAGCAGCGCCTCCGGGACAGGGGGCGTTGTTTCTGGGGCCAACGTCCTGACTTTC
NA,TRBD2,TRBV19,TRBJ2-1,CASSIYRGTSGRVYEQFF,TGTGCCAGTAGTATCTACCGGGGGACTAGCGGGAGGGTCTATGAGCAGTTCTTC
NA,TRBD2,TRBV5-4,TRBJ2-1,CASSSGGRDLKYNEQFF,TGTGCCAGCAGCTCGGGCGGGAGGGACCTAAAATACAATGAGCAGTTCTTC
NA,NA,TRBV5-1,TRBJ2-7,CASARDGPYEQYF,TGCGCCTCGGCGCGGGACGGACCCTACGAGCAGTACTTC
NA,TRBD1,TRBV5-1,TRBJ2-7,CASSLQMGQGNEQYF,TGCGCCAGCAGCCTCCAAATGGGACAGGGAAACGAGCAGTACTTC
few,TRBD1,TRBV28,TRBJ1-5,CAASSSGGHLATPQHF,TGTGCCGCCAGCAGTTCAGGGGGCCACCTCGCTACGCCCCAGCATTTT
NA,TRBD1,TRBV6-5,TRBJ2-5,CASSYKGAVETQYF,TGTGCCAGCAGTTACAAGGGGGCCGTGGAGACCCAGTACTTC
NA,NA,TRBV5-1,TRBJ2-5,CASSPTWGLQETQYF,TGCGCCAGCAGCCCAACATGGGGACTTCAAGAGACCCAGTACTTC
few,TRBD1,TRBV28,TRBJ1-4,CASSTPGQGHEKLFF,TGTGCCAGCAGCACCCCGGGACAGGGACATGAAAAACTGTTTTTT
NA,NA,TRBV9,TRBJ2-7,CASSVEGGPTSGGQYF,TGTGCCAGCAGCGTAGAGGGCGGACCTACGAGTGGAGGGCAGTACTTC
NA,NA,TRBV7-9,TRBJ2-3,CSSSLFLGERTDTQYF,TGTTCCAGCAGCTTATTCCTCGGGGAAAGGACAGATACGCAGTATTTT
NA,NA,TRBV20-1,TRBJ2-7,CREPYEQYF,TGCAGGGAGCCATACGAGCAGTACTTC
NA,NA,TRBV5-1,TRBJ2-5,CASSRQETQYF,TGCGCCAGCAGCCGGCAAGAGACCCAGTACTTC
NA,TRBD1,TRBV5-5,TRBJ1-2,CASSTSTGVNYGYTF,TGTGCCAGCAGCACTTCGACAGGGGTTAACTATGGCTACACCTTC
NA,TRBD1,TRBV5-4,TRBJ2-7,CASSHRDRGSYEQYF,TGTGCCAGCAGCCACCGGGACAGGGGCTCCTACGAGCAGTACTTC
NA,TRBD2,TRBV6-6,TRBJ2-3,CASSSYSGSSDTQYF,TGTGCCAGCAGTTCTTATAGCGGGAGCTCCGATACGCAGTATTTT